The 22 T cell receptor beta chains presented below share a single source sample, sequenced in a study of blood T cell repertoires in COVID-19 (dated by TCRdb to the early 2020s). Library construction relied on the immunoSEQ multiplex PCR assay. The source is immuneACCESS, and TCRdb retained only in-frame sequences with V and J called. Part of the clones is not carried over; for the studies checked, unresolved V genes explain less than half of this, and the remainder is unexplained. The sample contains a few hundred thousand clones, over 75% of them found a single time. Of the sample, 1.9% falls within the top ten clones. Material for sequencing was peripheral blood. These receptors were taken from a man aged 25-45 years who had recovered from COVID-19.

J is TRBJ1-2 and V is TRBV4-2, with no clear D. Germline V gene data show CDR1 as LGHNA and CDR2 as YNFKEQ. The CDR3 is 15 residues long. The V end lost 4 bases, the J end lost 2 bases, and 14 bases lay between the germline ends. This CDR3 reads CASSPRATENYGYTF. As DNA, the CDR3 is TGTGCCAGCAGCCCCAGAGCTACAGAGAACTATGGCTACACCTTC.

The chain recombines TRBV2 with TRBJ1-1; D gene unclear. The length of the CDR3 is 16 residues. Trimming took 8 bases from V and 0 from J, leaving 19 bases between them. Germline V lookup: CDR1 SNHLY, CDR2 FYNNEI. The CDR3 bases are TGTGCCAGCTCTAGCCGGACTGCTCCCATGAACACTGAAGCTTTCTTT. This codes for CASSSRTAPMNTEAFF.

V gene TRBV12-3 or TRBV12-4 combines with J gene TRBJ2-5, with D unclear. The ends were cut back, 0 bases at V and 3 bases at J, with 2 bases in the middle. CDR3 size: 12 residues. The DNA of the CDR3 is TGTGCCAGCAGTTTAGCCGAAGAGACCCAGTACTTC. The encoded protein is CASSLAEETQYF.

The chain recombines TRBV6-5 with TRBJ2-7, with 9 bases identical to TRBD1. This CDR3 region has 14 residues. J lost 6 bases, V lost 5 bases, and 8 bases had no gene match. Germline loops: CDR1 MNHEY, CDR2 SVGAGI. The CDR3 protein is CASSRGQGGSEQYV. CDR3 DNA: TGTGCCAGCAGTCGGGGACAGGGAGGCTCCGAGCAGTACGTC.

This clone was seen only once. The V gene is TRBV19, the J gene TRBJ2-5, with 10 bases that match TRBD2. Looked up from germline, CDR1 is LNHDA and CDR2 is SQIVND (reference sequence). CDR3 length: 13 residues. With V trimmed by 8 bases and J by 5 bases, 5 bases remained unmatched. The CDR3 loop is CASGTSGMETQYF. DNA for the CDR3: TGTGCCAGTGGAACTAGCGGGATGGAGACCCAGTACTTC. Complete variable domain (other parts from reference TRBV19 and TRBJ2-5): DGGITQSPKYLFRKEGQNVTLSCEQNLNHDAMYWYRQDPGQGLRLIYYSQIVNDFQKGDIAEGYSVSREKKESFPLTVTSAQKNPTAFYLCASGTSGMETQYFGPGTRLLVL.

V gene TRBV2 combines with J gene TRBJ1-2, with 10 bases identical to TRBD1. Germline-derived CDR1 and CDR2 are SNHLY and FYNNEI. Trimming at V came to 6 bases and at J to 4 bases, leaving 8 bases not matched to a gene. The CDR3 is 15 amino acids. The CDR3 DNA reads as TGTGCCAGCAGAGAATCGACAGGGGGCTCCTATGGCTACACCTTC. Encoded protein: CASRESTGGSYGYTF.

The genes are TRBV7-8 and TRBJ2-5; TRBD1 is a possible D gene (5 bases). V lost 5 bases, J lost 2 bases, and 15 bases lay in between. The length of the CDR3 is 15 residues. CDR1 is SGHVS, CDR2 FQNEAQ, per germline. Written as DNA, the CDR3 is TGTGCCAGCAGCCCCCGACAGTATCTGCAAGAGACCCAGTACTTC. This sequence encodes CASSPRQYLQETQYF.

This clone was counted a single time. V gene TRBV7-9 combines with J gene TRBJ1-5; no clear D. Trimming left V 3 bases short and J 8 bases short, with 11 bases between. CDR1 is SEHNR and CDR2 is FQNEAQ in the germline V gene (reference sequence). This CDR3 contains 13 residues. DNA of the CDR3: TGTGCCAGCAGCTTCGAGGGAGCCGAGCCCCAGCATTTT. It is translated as CASSFEGAEPQHF.

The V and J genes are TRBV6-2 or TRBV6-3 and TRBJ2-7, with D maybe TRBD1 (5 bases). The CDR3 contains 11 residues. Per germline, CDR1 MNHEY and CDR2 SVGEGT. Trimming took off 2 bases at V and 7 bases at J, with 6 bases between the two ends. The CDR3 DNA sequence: TGTGCCAGCAGTTACAGGGGAGAGCAGTACGTC. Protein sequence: CASSYRGEQYV.

The CDR3: CASSPGQVYGYTF. CDR3 DNA: TGTGCCAGTAGCCCGGGACAGGTTTATGGCTACACCTTC. The gene calls are TRBV19 and TRBJ1-2, with TRBD1 matching over 8 bases. V gave up 6 bases and J gave up 5 bases; unmatched junction bases: 5. The CDR3 spans 13 residues. In germline, CDR1 is LNHDA, CDR2 SQIVND (reference sequence).

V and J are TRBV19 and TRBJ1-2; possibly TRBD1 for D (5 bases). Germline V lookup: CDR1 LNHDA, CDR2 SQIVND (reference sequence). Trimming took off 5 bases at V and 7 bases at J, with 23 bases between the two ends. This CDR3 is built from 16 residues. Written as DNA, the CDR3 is TGTGCCAGTAGTCCTGCTGAGTTCGACAGATGGGGTGGCTACACCTTC. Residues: CASSPAEFDRWGGYTF.

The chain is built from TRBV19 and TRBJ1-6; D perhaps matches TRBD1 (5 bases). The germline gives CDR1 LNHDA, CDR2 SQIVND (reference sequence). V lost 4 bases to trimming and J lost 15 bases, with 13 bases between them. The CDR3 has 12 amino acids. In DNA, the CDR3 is TGTGCCAGTAGTAAGGGGCTAACGGACCTCCACTTT. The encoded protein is CASSKGLTDLHF. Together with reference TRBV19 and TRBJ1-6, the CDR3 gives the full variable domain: DGGITQSPKYLFRKEGQNVTLSCEQNLNHDAMYWYRQDPGQGLRLIYYSQIVNDFQKGDIAEGYSVSREKKESFPLTVTSAQKNPTAFYLCASSKGLTDLHFGNGTRLTVT.

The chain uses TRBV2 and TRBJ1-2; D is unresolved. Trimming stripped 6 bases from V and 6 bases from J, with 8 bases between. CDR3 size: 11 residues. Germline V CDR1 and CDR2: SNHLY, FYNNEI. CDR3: CASRGGNGYTF. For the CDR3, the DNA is TGTGCCAGCAGAGGAGGGAATGGCTACACCTTC.

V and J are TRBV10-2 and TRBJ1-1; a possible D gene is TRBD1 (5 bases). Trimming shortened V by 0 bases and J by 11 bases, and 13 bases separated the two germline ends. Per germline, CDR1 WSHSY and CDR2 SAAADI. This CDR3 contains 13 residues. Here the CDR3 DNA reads TGCGCCAGCAGTGAGTCCGGCAGGGTTGGGGCTTTCTTT. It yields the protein CASSESGRVGAFF.

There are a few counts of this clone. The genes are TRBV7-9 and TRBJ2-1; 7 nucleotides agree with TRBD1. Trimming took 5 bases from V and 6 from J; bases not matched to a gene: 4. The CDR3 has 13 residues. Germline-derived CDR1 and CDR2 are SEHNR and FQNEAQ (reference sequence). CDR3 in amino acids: CASSGSGGNEQFF. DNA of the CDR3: TGTGCCAGCAGCGGCTCAGGGGGCAATGAGCAGTTCTTC. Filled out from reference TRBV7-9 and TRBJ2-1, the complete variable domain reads DTGVSQNPRHKITKRGQNVTFRCDPISEHNRLYWYRQTLGQGPEFLTYFQNEAQLEKSRLLSDRFSAERPKGSFSTLEIQRTEQGDSAMYLCASSGSGGNEQFFGPGTRLTVL.

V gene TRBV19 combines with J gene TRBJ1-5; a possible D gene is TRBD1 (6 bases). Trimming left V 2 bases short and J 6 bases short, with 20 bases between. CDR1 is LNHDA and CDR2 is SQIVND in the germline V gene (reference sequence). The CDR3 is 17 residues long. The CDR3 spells CASSINNYGTQGQPQHF. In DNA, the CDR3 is TGTGCCAGTAGTATAAACAACTACGGGACACAGGGTCAGCCCCAGCATTTT.

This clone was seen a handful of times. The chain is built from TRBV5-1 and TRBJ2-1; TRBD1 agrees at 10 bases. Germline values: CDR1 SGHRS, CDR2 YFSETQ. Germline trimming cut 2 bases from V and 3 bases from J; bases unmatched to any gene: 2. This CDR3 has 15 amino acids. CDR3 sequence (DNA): TGCGCCAGCAGCTTCCGGGACAGGGGCTACAATGAGCAGTTCTTC. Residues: CASSFRDRGYNEQFF.

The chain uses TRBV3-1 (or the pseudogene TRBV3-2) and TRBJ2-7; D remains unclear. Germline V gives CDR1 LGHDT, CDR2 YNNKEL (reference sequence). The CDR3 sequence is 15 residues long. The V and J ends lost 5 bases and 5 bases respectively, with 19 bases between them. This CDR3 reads CASSSSSTQVNEQYV. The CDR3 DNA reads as TGTGCCAGCAGCTCCTCATCAACCCAGGTTAACGAGCAGTACGTC.

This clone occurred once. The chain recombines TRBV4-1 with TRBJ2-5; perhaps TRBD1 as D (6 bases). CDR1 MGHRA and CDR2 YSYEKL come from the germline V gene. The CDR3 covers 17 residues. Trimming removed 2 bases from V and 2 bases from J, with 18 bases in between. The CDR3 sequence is CASSQPSWGLRQETQYF. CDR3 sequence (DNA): TGCGCCAGCAGCCAACCCTCGTGGGGGCTTAGGCAAGAGACCCAGTACTTC.

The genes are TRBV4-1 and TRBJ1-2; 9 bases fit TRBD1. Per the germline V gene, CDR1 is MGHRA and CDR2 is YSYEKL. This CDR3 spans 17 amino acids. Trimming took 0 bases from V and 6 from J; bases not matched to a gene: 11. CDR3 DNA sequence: TGCGCCAGCAGCCAAGACGACTTCGAACAGGGGGCGAATGGCTACACCTTC. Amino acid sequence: CASSQDDFEQGANGYTF.

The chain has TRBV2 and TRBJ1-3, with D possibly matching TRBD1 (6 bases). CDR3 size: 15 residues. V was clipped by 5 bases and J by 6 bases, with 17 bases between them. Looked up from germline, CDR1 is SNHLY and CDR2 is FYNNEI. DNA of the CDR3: TGTGCCAGCAGTACAGGGAAGGGGCAGTCAAACACCATATATTTT. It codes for CASSTGKGQSNTIYF.

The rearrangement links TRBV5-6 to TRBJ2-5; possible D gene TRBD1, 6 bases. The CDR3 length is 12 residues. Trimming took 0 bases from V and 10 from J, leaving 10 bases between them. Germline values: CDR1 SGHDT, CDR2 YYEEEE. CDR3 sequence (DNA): TGTGCCAGCAGCTTGGACAGGGAAGACCAGTACTTC. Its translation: CASSLDREDQYF.